This entry concerns a single TCR beta chain. This sample stems from a study of patients and donors after allogeneic stem cell transplantation. TCRdb analysed the RT-PCR reads with MiXCR anew, one entry per CDR3 protein. The sample records more than 850,000 distinct CDR3 sequences, over 15% being singletons. This TCR came from a human donor who was either an allogeneic HSCT recipient or a stem cell or donor lymphocyte infusion donor (not recorded which). It is not recorded whose cells these are; they may come from a transplant donor. The specimen sequenced was blood, either unsorted or a sorted T cell fraction (not recorded which).

This CDR3 is CASSPTVVTGYTF. CDR3 nucleotide sequence: TGTGCCAGCAGCCCTACAGTGGTGACAGGCTACACCTTC. V usage is TRBV7-9 and J usage is TRBJ1-2, with D uncertain. V was shortened by 5 bases and J by 8 bases, with 15 bases between the two germline ends. CDR3 size: 13 residues. Germline V gene sequence: CDR1 SEHNR, CDR2 FQNEAQ (reference sequence). Filled out from reference TRBV7-9 and TRBJ1-2, the complete variable domain reads DTGVSQNPRHKITKRGQNVTFRCDPISEHNRLYWYRQTLGQGPEFLTYFQNEAQLEKSRLLSDRFSAERPKGSFSTLEIQRTEQGDSAMYLCASSPTVVTGYTFGSGTRLTVV.